This T cell receptor (beta chain) originates from a study of CD8+CD57+ T cells in acquired aplastic anemia. Study in general: Sorted CD4+ and CD8+ cells yielded DNA averaging around 3.2 ug. Study results and limitations: Patient and control CD8+ Simpson's diversity was not significantly different. Roughly 31 CD8+ CDR3 sequences occurred in both the patients and the controls.

V lost 0 bases to trimming and J lost 7 bases, with 11 bases between them. There are 13 residues in the CDR3. From germline, CDR1 is SGDLS and CDR2 YYNGEE. This clonotype was counted many times. Its antigen is as yet unknown. Patients who underwent sequencing had shown CD8+CD57+ cell expansion by flow cytometry. Patients were untreated when blood was sampled. For CDR3 and TCR beta VDJ profiling, genomic DNA was the template used. TCRdb independently ran MiXCR on the reads; one entry per CDR3 protein. The top ten clones hold 0.8% to 0.85% of a sample with under 500,000 distinct CDR3 sequences, approximately 32% of them seen once.

Source material: sorted CD4+, CD8+, or CD8+CD57+ T cells (not recorded which) from PBMCs. The rearrangement joins TRBV9 to TRBJ2-7; D uncertain. This sequence was found in a human donor with aplastic anemia. Written as DNA, the CDR3 is TGTGCCAGCAGCGTAGAGGCTTTTGGAGAGCAGTACTTC. Protein: CASSVEAFGEQYF.